This note documents a single T cell receptor beta chain sequence. No antigen is known for it. With 60 Vbeta and 13 Jbeta primers, the PCR was carried out. The assay was immunoSEQ multiplex PCR, and TCRdb's table has in-frame clones only and misses some. The data contain some 120,000 clones, roughly 77% of them singletons. The data belong to a study of cytomegalovirus exposure and HLA in healthy donors. Study details: Across a few hundred genotyped donors, roughly 80% landed in the Caucasian-associated ancestry cluster. Broader study findings: Solely CMV serostatus was available to characterize immune exposure. A later analysis, which compared TCR beta chains of equal frequency, found the HLA-associated ones more clonally expanded. When analyzed later, the rates of TCR association showed variation by HLA locus, with DRB1 the most and HLA-C the fewest.

The CDR3 loop spans 16 amino acids. Trimming removed 1 base at V and 2 bases at J, with 13 bases between. In germline, CDR1 is LGHNA, CDR2 YNFKEQ. The V and J genes are TRBV4-2 and TRBJ2-3; D may be TRBD2 (5 bases). This TCR came from a man aged 18 to 30 in good health and CMV-seronegative. The sample was PBMCs. The CDR3 spells CASSQGSSSLTDTQYF. The DNA for the CDR3 is TGTGCCAGCAGCCAAGGGTCTAGCAGTCTCACAGATACGCAGTATTTT.